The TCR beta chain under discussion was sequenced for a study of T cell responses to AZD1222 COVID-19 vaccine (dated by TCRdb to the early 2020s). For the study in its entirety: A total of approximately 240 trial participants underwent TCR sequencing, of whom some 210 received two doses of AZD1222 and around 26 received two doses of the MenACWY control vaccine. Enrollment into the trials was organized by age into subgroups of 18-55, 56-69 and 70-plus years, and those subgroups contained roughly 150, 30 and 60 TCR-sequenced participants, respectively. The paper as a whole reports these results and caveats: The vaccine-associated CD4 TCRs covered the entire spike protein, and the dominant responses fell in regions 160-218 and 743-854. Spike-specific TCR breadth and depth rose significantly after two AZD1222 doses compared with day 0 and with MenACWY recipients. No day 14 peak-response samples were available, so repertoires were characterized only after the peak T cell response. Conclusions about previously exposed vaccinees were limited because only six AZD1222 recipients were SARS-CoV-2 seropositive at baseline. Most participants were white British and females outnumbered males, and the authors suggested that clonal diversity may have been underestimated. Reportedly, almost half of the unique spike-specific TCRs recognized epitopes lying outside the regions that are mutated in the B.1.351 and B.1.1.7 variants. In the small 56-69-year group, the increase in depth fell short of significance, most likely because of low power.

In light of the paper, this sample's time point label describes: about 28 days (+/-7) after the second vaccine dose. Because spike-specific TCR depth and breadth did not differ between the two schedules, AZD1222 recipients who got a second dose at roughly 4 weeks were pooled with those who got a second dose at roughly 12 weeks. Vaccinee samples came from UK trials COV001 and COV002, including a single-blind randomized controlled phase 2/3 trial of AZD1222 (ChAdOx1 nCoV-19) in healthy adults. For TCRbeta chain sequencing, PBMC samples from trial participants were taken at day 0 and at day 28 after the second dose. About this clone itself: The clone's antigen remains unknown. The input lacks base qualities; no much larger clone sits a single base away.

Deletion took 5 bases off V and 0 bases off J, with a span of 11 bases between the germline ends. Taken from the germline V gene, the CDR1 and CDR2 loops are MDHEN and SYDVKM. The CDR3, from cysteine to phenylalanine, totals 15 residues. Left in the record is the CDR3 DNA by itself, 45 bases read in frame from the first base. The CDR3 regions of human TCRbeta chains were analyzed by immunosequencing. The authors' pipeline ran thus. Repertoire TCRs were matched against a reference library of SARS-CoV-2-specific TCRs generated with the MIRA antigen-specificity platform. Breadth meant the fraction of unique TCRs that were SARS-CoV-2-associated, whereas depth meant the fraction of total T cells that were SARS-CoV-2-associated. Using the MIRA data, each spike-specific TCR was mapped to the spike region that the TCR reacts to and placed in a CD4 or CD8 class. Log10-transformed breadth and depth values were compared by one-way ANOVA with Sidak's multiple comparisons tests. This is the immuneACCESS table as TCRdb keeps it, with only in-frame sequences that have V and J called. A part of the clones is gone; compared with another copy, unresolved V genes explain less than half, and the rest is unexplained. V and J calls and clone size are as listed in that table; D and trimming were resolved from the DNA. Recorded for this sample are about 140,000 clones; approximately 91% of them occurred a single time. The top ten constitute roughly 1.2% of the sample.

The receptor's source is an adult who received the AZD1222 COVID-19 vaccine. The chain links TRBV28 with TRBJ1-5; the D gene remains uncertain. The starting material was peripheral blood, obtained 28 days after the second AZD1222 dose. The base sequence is TGTGCCAGCAGTCCTGGAGGGCCTAGCAATCAGCCCCAGCATTTT. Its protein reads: CASSPGGPSNQPQHF.